This TCR beta chain stems from a study of Ad26.COV2.S vaccination and SARS-CoV-2 variants (dated by TCRdb to the early 2020s). For context, the study as a whole: The specificity and breadth of SARS-CoV-2-reactive T cell receptors after Ad26.COV2.S vaccination were assessed by TCRbeta repertoire sequencing. A total of approximately 32 samples were included in the TCR-sequenced set, comprising around 19 Ad26.COV2.S vaccine recipients, 5 placebo recipients and 8 SARS-CoV-2 convalescent individuals.

On this clone: Its specific antigen is unknown. Base qualities are missing; no much larger clone stands one base away.

This sample's time point label indicates: individuals recovered from natural SARS-CoV-2 infection. V loses 4 bases of germline sequence and J loses 2 bases, and the interval between the two ends is 7 bases. According to the germline V gene, CDR1 reads MGHDK and CDR2 reads SYGVNS. The CDR3, cysteine through phenylalanine, is 13 amino acids long. CDR3 DNA only is kept here, 39 bases in frame from base 1. Points the paper makes about the study in general: Comparable non-spike TCR breadth was observed between vaccine and placebo recipients, consistent with only spike being contained in the vaccine. Compared with placebo recipients, Ad26.COV2.S recipients showed higher spike-specific TCR breadth (P = 0.0014). According to the authors, total T cell responses may have been underestimated by the TCR breadth and depth analyses. After vaccination, substantial breadth of spike-specific CD8+ and CD4+ T cell responses was reported.

The immunoSEQ Assay was the method used to sequence TCRbeta CDR3 regions. After extraction, genomic DNA underwent amplification by bias-controlled multiplex PCR, followed by high-throughput sequencing. The original pipeline was this. To quantify the absolute abundance of each unique TCRbeta CDR3 region, sequences were collapsed and filtered. T cell fraction was estimated by normalizing TCRbeta template counts to usable DNA, with usable DNA measured through amplification of reference genes found in all nucleated cells. Repertoire TCRs were annotated as SARS-CoV-2-specific by exact matching of V gene, CDR3 amino acid sequence and J gene to a known reactive TCR set. The reference SARS-CoV-2 TCR set was derived from MIRA and filtered for enrichment in COVID-19-positive ImmuneCODE repertoires, a step that removed public or cross-reactive TCRs. Using the MIRA antigens, annotated TCRs were further analysed by specific ORF or by position within an ORF. Depth was the summed frequency of annotated unique rearrangements, while breadth was defined as annotated unique rearrangements over total unique productive rearrangements. TCR breadth was compared between groups using two-sided Wilcoxon rank-sum tests. Here the immuneACCESS table is served through TCRdb, limited to in-frame sequences with V and J called. Missing clones are a known gap in these copies; in checked studies unresolved V genes cover under half, and the rest lacks a known reason. V, J and clone size derive from that table, while D and trimming were established from the DNA sequence. This sample is represented by fewer than 55,000 clones; about 83% of them were singletons. The ten largest clones add up to roughly 45% of the sample.

The rearranged segments are TRBV25-1 and TRBJ2-3, with the D gene call left open. This sample comprised peripheral blood, obtained after recovery from COVID-19. The receptor was derived from a human donor who had recovered from COVID-19. The CDR3 loop reads CASSAPITDTQYF. The DNA sequence is TGTGCCAGCAGTGCTCCCATCACAGATACGCAGTATTTT.